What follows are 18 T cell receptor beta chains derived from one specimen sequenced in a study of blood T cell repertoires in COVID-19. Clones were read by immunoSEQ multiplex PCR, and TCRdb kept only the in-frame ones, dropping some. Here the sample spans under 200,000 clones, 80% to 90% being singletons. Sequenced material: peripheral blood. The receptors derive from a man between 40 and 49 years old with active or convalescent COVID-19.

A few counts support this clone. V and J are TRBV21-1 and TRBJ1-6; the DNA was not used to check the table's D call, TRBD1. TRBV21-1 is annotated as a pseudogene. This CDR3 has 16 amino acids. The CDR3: CASSKGQPFYNSPLHF. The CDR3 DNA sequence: TGTGCCAGCAGCAAGGGACAGCCATTCTATAATTCACCCCTCCACTTT.

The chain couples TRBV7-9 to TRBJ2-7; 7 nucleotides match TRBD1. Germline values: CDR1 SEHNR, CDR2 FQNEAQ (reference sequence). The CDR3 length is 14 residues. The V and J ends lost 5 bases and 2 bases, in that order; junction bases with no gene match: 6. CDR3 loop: CASSLSGQAYEQYF. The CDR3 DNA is TGTGCCAGCAGCCTGAGCGGACAGGCCTACGAGCAGTACTTC.

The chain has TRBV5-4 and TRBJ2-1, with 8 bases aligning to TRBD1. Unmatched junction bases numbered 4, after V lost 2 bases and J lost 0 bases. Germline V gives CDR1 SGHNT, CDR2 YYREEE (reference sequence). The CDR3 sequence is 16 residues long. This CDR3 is CASSFSTGGSYNEQFF. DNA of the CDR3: TGTGCCAGCAGCTTTTCTACAGGGGGCTCCTACAATGAGCAGTTCTTC. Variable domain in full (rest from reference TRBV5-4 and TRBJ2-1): ETGVTQSPTHLIKTRGQQVTLRCSSQSGHNTVSWYQQALGQGPQFIFQYYREEENGRGNFPPRFSGLQFPNYSSELNVNALELDDSALYLCASSFSTGGSYNEQFFGPGTRLTVL.

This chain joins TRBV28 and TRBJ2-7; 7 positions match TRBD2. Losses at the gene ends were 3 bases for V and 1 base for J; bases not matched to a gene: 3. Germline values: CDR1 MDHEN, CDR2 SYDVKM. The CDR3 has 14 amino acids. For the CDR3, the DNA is TGTGCCAGCAGTTTGCGGACTAGGTCCTACGAGCAGTACTTC. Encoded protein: CASSLRTRSYEQYF. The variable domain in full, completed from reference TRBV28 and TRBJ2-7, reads DVKVTQSSRYLVKRTGEKVFLECVQDMDHENMFWYRQDPGLGLRLIYFSYDVKMKEKGDIPEGYSVSREKKERFSLILESASTNQTSMYLCASSLRTRSYEQYFGPGTRLTVT.

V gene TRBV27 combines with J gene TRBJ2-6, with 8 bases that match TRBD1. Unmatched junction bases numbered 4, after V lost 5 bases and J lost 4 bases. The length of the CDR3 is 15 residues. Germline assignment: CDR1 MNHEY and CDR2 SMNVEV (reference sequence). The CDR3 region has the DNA TGTGCCAGCAGTCCAGGGGGCTACGGGGCCAACGTCCTGACTTTC. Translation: CASSPGGYGANVLTF.

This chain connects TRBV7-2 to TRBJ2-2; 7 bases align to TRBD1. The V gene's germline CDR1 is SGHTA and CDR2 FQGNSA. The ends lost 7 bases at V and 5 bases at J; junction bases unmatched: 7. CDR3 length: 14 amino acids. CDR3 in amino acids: CASIDRVGTGELFF. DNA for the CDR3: TGTGCCAGCATCGACAGGGTAGGAACCGGGGAGCTGTTTTTT. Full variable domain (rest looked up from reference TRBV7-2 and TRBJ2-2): GAGVSQSPSNKVTEKGKDVELRCDPISGHTALYWYRQSLGQGLEFLIYFQGNSAPDKSGLPSDRFSAERTGGSVSTLTIQRTQQEDSAVYLCASIDRVGTGELFFGEGSRLTVL.

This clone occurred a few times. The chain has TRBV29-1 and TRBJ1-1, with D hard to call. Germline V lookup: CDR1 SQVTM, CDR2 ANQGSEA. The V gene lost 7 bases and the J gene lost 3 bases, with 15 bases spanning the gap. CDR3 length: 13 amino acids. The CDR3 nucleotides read TGCAGCGCCAGCACTCGGGGTGACACTGAAGCTTTCTTT. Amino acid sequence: CSASTRGDTEAFF.

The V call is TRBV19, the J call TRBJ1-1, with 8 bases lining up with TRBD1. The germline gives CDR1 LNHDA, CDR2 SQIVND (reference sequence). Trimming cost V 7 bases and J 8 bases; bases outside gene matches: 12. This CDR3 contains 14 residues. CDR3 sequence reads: CASTPTGGRSEAFF. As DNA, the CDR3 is TGTGCCAGTACACCCACAGGGGGTCGGTCGGAAGCTTTCTTT.

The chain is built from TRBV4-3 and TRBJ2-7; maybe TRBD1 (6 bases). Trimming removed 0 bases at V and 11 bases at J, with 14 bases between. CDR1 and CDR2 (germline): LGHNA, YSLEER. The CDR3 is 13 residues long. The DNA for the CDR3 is TGCGCCAGCAGCCAAGAAACCGGGGACAAGGAGTACTTC. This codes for CASSQETGDKEYF.

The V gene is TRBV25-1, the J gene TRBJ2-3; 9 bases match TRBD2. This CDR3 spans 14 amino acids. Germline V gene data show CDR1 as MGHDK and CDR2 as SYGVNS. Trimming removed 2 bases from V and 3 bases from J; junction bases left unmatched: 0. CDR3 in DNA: TGTGCCAGCAGTGAAAGCGGGGGGACAGATACGCAGTATTTT. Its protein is CASSESGGTDTQYF.

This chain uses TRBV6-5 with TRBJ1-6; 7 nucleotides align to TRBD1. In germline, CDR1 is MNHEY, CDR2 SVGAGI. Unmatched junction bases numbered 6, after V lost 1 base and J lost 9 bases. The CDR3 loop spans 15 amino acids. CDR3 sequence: CASSYFRDSFSPLHF. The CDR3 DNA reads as TGTGCCAGCAGTTACTTCCGGGACAGTTTTTCACCCCTCCACTTT.

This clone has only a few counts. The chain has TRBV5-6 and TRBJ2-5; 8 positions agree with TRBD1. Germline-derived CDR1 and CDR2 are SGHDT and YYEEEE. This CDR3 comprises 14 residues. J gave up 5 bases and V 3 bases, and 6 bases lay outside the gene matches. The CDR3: CASSSRQGTETQYF. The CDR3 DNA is TGTGCCAGCAGCTCTAGACAGGGGACGGAGACCCAGTACTTC.

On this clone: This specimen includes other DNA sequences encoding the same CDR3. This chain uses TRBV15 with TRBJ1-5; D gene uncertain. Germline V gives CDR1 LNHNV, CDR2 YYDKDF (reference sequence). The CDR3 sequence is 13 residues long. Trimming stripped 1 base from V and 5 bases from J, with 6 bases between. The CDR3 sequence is CATSRAVDQPQHF. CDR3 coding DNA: TGTGCCACCAGCAGAGCGGTAGATCAGCCCCAGCATTTT. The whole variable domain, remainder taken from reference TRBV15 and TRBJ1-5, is DAMVIQNPRYQVTQFGKPVTLSCSQTLNHNVMYWYQQKSSQAPKLLFHYYDKDFNNEADTPDNFQSRRPNTSFCFLDIRSPGLGDTAMYLCATSRAVDQPQHFGDGTRLSIL.

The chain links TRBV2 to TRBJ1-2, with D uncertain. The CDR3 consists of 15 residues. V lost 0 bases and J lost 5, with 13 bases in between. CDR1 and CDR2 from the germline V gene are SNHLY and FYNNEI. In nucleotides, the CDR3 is TGTGCCAGCAGTGAAGCGGAGTTATACGGATATGGCTACACCTTC. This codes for CASSEAELYGYGYTF. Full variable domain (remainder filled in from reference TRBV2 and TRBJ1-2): EPEVTQTPSHQVTQMGQEVILRCVPISNHLYFYWYRQILGQKVEFLVSFYNNEISEKSEIFDDQFSVERPDGSNFTLKIRSTKLEDSAMYFCASSEAELYGYGYTFGSGTRLTVV.

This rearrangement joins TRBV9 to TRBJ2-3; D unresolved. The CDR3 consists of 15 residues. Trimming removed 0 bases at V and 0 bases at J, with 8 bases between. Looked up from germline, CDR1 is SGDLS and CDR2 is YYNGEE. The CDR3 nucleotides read TGTGCCAGCAGCGTAGGTAGCCGTAGCACAGATACGCAGTATTTT. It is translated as CASSVGSRSTDTQYF.

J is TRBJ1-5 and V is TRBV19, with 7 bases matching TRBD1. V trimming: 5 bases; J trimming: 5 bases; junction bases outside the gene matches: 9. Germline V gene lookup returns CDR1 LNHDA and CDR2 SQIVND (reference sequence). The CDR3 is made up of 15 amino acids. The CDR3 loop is CASSGSGTADQPQHF. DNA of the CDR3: TGTGCCAGTAGTGGATCTGGGACAGCCGATCAGCCCCAGCATTTT. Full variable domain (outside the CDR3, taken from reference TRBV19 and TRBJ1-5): DGGITQSPKYLFRKEGQNVTLSCEQNLNHDAMYWYRQDPGQGLRLIYYSQIVNDFQKGDIAEGYSVSREKKESFPLTVTSAQKNPTAFYLCASSGSGTADQPQHFGDGTRLSIL.

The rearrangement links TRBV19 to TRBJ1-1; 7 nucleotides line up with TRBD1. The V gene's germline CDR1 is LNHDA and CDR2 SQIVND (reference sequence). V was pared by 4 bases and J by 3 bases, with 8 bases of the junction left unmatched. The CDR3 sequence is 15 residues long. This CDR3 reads CASSRDRAGDTEAFF. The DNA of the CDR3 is TGTGCCAGTAGTAGAGACAGGGCGGGAGACACTGAAGCTTTCTTT.

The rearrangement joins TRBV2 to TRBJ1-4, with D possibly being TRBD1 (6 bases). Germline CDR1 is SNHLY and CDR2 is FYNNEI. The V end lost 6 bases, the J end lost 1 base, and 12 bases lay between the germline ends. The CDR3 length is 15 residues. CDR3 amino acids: CASRYRELTNEKLFF. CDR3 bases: TGTGCCAGCAGGTACAGGGAACTAACTAATGAAAAACTGTTTTTT.